This T cell receptor beta chain was recovered during a study of T cell responses to AZD1222 COVID-19 vaccine. The CDR3 length is 14 residues. Germline V gene data show CDR1 as SGHAT and CDR2 as FQDESV (reference sequence). V was clipped by 5 bases and J by 3 bases; unmatched bases: 5. Only in-frame clones appear in the TCRdb table, and some are missing; sequencing was by immunoSEQ multiplex PCR. Of 150,000 to 200,000 clones in the sample, 80% to 90% are singletons; the top ten hold roughly 11%. J is TRBJ2-3 and V is TRBV11-1; 7 positions agree with TRBD2. The TCR sequence derives from an adult who received the AZD1222 COVID-19 vaccine. The input for sequencing was peripheral blood, taken 28 days after the second AZD1222 dose. The CDR3 protein is CASSRSGGTDTQYF. CDR3 coding DNA: TGTGCCAGCAGCCGTTCGGGGGGAACAGATACGCAGTATTTT.